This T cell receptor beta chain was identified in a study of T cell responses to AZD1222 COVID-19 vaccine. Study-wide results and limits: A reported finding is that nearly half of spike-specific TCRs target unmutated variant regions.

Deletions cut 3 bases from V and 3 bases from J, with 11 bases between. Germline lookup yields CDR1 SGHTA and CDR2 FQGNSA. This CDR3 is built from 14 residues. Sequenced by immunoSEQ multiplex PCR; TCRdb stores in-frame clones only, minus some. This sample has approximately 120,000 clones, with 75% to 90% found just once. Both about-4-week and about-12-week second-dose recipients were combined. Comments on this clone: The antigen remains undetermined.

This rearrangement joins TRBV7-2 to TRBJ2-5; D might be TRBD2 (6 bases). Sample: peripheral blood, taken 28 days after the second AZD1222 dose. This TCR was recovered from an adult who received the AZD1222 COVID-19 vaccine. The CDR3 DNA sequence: TGTGCCAGCAGCTTCGGCGGGGTAGAAGAGACCCAGTACTTC. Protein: CASSFGGVEETQYF.